The clone carrying this T cell receptor beta chain occurred many times. Researchers amplified the TCR beta CDR3 regions from RNA transcripts. During a first-round RT-PCR of the TCR CDR3, the HTBI primer set was used. TCRdb called the multiplex PCR reads again in MiXCR, with one record for every CDR3 protein. The table lists about 300,000 distinct CDR3 sequences, less than 30% of them singletons. This CDR3 region has 14 residues. Germline assignment: CDR1 SQVTM and CDR2 ANQGSEA. V shed 4 bases, J shed 1 base, and the junction held 3 bases outside the gene matches. The record originates from a study of T cells in Graves' hyperthyroidism and ophthalmopathy.

This TCR came from a man aged 35-49 years with Graves' hyperthyroidism that later progressed to Graves' ophthalmopathy. The chain recombines TRBV29-1 with TRBJ2-2; TRBD2 aligns across 7 bases. Specimen: blood. For the CDR3, the DNA is TGCAGCGTTGCGGGCGGGAGGAACACCGGGGAGCTGTTTTTT. It is translated as CSVAGGRNTGELFF.